The source of this TCR beta chain is a study of CD8 T cells in ankylosing spondylitis. Whole-study results and caveats: Ankylosing spondylitis blood appeared to be characterized by a TCR beta motif of several highly homologous variants.

This clonotype was detected ten times or more. Its antigen is not known. TCRdb processed the 5' RACE reads anew with MiXCR; each CDR3 protein has one entry. The sample has 800,000 to 900,000 distinct CDR3 sequences; over 9.5% are singletons. This CDR3 contains 14 residues. Between the trimmed V and J ends, which lost 5 bases and 2 bases, there was a span of 12 bases. This TCR came from a male donor with ankylosing spondylitis. This chain links TRBV12-3 or TRBV12-4 with TRBJ2-5, with D perhaps matching TRBD1 (5 bases). Sequences were obtained from blood, either unsorted or a sorted T cell fraction (not recorded which). CDR3 amino acids: CASSLTQGQETQYF. In DNA form, the CDR3 reads TGTGCCAGCAGTCTGACGCAGGGACAAGAGACCCAGTACTTC.